This T cell receptor beta chain comes out of a study of Ad26.COV2.S vaccination and SARS-CoV-2 variants. Only in-frame clones appear in the TCRdb table, and some are missing; sequencing was by immunoSEQ multiplex PCR. The sample lists around 450,000 clones, roughly 90% occurring once. The study's findings and limits: TCR breadth and depth analyses may have underestimated total T cell responses.

Note on this clone: Its target is unknown.

Noted treatment: around 19 received Ad26.COV2.S at low or high dose, single or two shots; 5 received placebo; per-sample allocation not given. Collection of the samples took place on day 63 after the first injection of vaccine or placebo. Adults aged 18-55 years in Boston included the donor. The vaccine delivered Wuhan-strain SARS-CoV-2 spike through an Ad26 vector. The CDR3 has 16 residues. The ends lost 1 base at V and 7 bases at J; junction bases unmatched: 7. Per germline, CDR1 SGHTA and CDR2 FQGNSA. This sequence joins TRBV7-2 and TRBJ2-1; TRBD2 aligns across 10 bases. The sequences come from peripheral blood, collected in a trial of Ad26.COV2.S vaccine versus placebo. This clonotype was sampled from a person between 18 and 60 years old who received the Ad26.COV2.S COVID-19 vaccine or a placebo. In DNA form, the CDR3 reads TGTGCCAGCAGCTTAGTTCCGGGACTAGCGTGGAATGAGCAGTTCTTC. Translated: CASSLVPGLAWNEQFF.